Only a few counts were recorded for the clone carrying this T cell receptor beta chain. Antigen unknown. These data originate in a study of T-cell reconstitution after alpha-beta-depleted transplantation in children. Regarding the study as a whole: Newly produced T cells mostly accounted for T-cell counts and diversity one year post-transplant. As was reported, about two months after transplant, alpha-beta T cells came from several hundred expanded graft clones. Day-60 TCRbeta diversity that was high in some patients was derived from surviving recipient T cells and thymic progenitors.

Unique molecular identifiers were used in preparing the TCRbeta library. TCRdb reprocessed the PCR reads via MiXCR and lists one record per CDR3 protein. The sample lists around 700,000 distinct CDR3 sequences, 13% occurring once. CDR3 length: 14 amino acids. Per the germline V gene, CDR1 is GTSNPN and CDR2 is SVGIG (reference sequence). The V and J ends lost 0 bases and 4 bases respectively, with 12 bases between them. The chain employs TRBV30 and TRBJ1-1; D not certain. This TCR was recovered from a girl under 10 years old with congenital amegakaryocytic thrombocytopenia, due to receive a stem cell transplant. The input for sequencing was PBMCs, taken before TCRalphabeta/CD19-depleted stem cell transplant. CDR3 in amino acids: CAWSVSLTSTEAFF. For the CDR3, the DNA is TGTGCCTGGAGTGTTTCCCTTACGTCCACTGAAGCTTTCTTT. Full variable domain (rest looked up from reference TRBV30 and TRBJ1-1): SQTIHQWPATLVQPVGSPLSLECTVEGTSNPNLYWYRQAAGRGLQLLFYSVGIGQISSEVPQNLSASRPQDRQFILSSKKLLLSDSGFYLCAWSVSLTSTEAFFGQGTRLTVV.